The 26 T cell receptor beta chains given below trace back to one sample, sequenced in a study of T cell repertoires in cytomegalovirus infection. MiXCR, applied by TCRdb to the reads, yields one record per CDR3 protein. The sample has some 180,000 distinct CDR3 sequences, under 25% seen once; the top ten hold around 3.1%. Sequencing used PBMCs. These receptors came from a human donor in good health (CMV status not recorded). Some clones in this sample may be carry-over from other donors' samples.

This clonotype was recorded a few times. The genes are TRBV20-1 and TRBJ1-1; TRBD1 might be the D (6 bases). This CDR3 spans 14 amino acids. Trimming removed 3 bases at V and 1 base at J, with 12 bases between. Germline V gives CDR1 DFQATT, CDR2 SNEGSKA (reference sequence). CDR3 nucleotides: TGCAGTGCTAGTCCTTTGACAGGGAACACTGAAGCTTTCTTT. Its translation: CSASPLTGNTEAFF.

This rearrangement joins TRBV19 to TRBJ1-1; D ambiguous. CDR3 length: 13 amino acids. Germline V CDR1 and CDR2: LNHDA, SQIVND (reference sequence). V was cut by 1 base and J by 5 bases, with 8 bases left in between. The CDR3 loop reads CASSIGSGTEAFF. DNA for the CDR3: TGTGCCAGTAGTATAGGGTCGGGAACTGAAGCTTTCTTT.

There are many counts of this clonotype. The gene calls are TRBV7-2 and TRBJ2-3; D uncertain. The V gene lost 5 bases and the J gene lost 6 bases, with 9 bases spanning the gap. The CDR3 runs 12 residues. The germline V gene encodes CDR1 SGHTA and CDR2 FQGNSA. The CDR3 DNA reads as TGTGCCAGCAGCCATGGGTGGGATACGCAGTATTTT. Translated, it gives CASSHGWDTQYF.

This clonotype was observed many times. The chain carries TRBV7-3 and TRBJ1-2; D gene unclear. There are 13 residues in the CDR3. Germline CDR1 is SGHTA and CDR2 is FQGTGA. Trimming stripped 5 bases from V and 2 bases from J, with 9 bases between. Here the CDR3 reads CASSPAGNYGYTF. CDR3 DNA sequence: TGTGCCAGCAGCCCCGCCGGGAACTATGGCTACACCTTC. Looking up the rest from reference TRBV7-3 and TRBJ1-2 gives the full variable domain: GAGVSQTPSNKVTEKGKYVELRCDPISGHTALYWYRQSLGQGPEFLIYFQGTGAADDSGLPNDRFFAVRPEGSVSTLKIQRTERGDSAVYLCASSPAGNYGYTFGSGTRLTVV.

This chain joins TRBV7-6 and TRBJ2-7; no reliable D call. Germline CDR1 reads SGHVS; CDR2 reads FNYEAQ. Trimming cost V 4 bases and J 5 bases, with 15 bases left between them. The CDR3 consists of 14 residues. The CDR3 reads CASSSQSGQDEQYF. The CDR3 nucleotides are TGTGCCAGCAGCTCACAGTCCGGGCAAGACGAGCAGTACTTC. Using reference TRBV7-6 and TRBJ2-7 for the parts outside the CDR3, the full variable domain is GAGVSQSPRYKVTKRGQDVALRCDPISGHVSLYWYRQALGQGPEFLTYFNYEAQQDKSGLPNDRFSAERPEGSISTLTIQRTEQRDSAMYRCASSSQSGQDEQYFGPGTRLTVT.

The chain combines TRBV7-2 with TRBJ1-1, with D uncertain. The CDR3 consists of 15 residues. From germline, CDR1 is SGHTA and CDR2 FQGNSA. V lost 1 base and J lost 1, with 10 bases in between. The CDR3 sequence is CASSLVGQSNTEAFF. The CDR3 nucleotides are TGTGCCAGCAGCTTAGTTGGGCAGTCGAACACTGAAGCTTTCTTT.

Turning to this clonotype: At one of its ends the junction is not consistent with the germline gene, which may arise from a read error. The chain employs TRBV5-6 and TRBJ2-6; maybe TRBD1 (5 bases). The germline V gene has CDR1 SGHDT and CDR2 YYEEEE. The CDR3 has 16 amino acids. CDR3 nucleotides: TGTGCCAGCAGCTTGCTGGGTAGCTCTGGGGCCAACGTCCTGAGTTTC. Encoded protein: CASSLLGSSGANVLSF.

The chain combines TRBV19 with TRBJ2-1; D perhaps matches TRBD1 (6 bases). This CDR3 is built from 13 residues. V gave up 3 bases and J gave up 9 bases, with 12 bases separating them. Germline assignment: CDR1 LNHDA and CDR2 SQIVND (reference sequence). The CDR3 loop is CASSISGQREQFF. CDR3 nucleotide sequence: TGTGCCAGTAGTATTAGTGGACAGCGTGAGCAGTTCTTC.

This clonotype was observed a handful of times. CDR3 amino acids: CASSLGVANNEQFF. The CDR3 bases are TGCGCCAGCAGCTTGGGAGTGGCGAACAATGAGCAGTTCTTC. V and J are TRBV5-1 and TRBJ2-1; no firm D call. CDR1 and CDR2 (germline): SGHRS, YFSETQ. CDR3 size: 14 residues. V lost 0 bases and J lost 5, with 9 bases in between.

This clonotype was recorded many times. V is TRBV7-8 and J is TRBJ2-1, with TRBD2 matching over 9 bases. This CDR3 contains 15 residues. CDR1 is SGHVS, CDR2 FQNEAQ, per germline. J lost 8 bases, V lost 0 bases, and 5 bases had no gene match. The CDR3: CASSLAPSGIYEQFF. Written as DNA, the CDR3 is TGTGCCAGCAGCTTAGCTCCTAGCGGGATCTATGAGCAGTTCTTC. Full variable domain (outside the CDR3, taken from reference TRBV7-8 and TRBJ2-1): GAGVSQSPRYKVAKRGQDVALRCDPISGHVSLFWYQQALGQGPEFLTYFQNEAQLDKSGLPSDRFFAERPEGSVSTLKIQRTQQEDSAVYLCASSLAPSGIYEQFFGPGTRLTVL.

The table lists this clonotype with a few counts. The CDR3 region has the DNA TGTGCCAGTAGTACCTCCGGGACAGGGGGCTTCACTGAAGCTTTCTTT. Translating it yields CASSTSGTGGFTEAFF. The rearrangement links TRBV19 to TRBJ1-1; TRBD1 agrees at 12 bases. V shed 4 bases, J shed 4 bases, and the junction held 7 bases outside the gene matches. The CDR3 covers 16 residues. CDR1 is LNHDA, CDR2 SQIVND, per germline (reference sequence). Full variable domain (missing parts from reference TRBV19 and TRBJ1-1): DGGITQSPKYLFRKEGQNVTLSCEQNLNHDAMYWYRQDPGQGLRLIYYSQIVNDFQKGDIAEGYSVSREKKESFPLTVTSAQKNPTAFYLCASSTSGTGGFTEAFFGQGTRLTVV.

This clonotype has just a few counts. This rearrangement joins TRBV7-9 to TRBJ1-1, with unresolved D. The CDR3 runs 11 residues. Germline V gives CDR1 SEHNR, CDR2 FQNEAQ (reference sequence). V lost 5 bases to trimming and J lost 7 bases, with 8 bases between them. The CDR3 nucleotides read TGTGCCAGCAGCGGGTCACTTGAAGCTTTCTTT. Protein: CASSGSLEAFF. The whole variable domain, filled in from reference TRBV7-9 and TRBJ1-1, reads DTGVSQNPRHKITKRGQNVTFRCDPISEHNRLYWYRQTLGQGPEFLTYFQNEAQLEKSRLLSDRFSAERPKGSFSTLEIQRTEQGDSAMYLCASSGSLEAFFGQGTRLTVV.

This clonotype has more than one count but fewer than ten. The V gene is TRBV6-5, the J gene TRBJ1-2, with unresolved D. The V end was cut by 6 bases, the J end by 5 bases, with 7 bases between. CDR3 length equals 11 residues. Looked up from germline, CDR1 is MNHEY and CDR2 is SVGAGI. CDR3 in DNA: TGTGCCAGCAGAAGAGGATATGGCTACACCTTC. Its translation is CASRRGYGYTF.

The chain carries TRBV29-1 and TRBJ2-1; no reliable D call. Germline V CDR1 and CDR2: SQVTM, ANQGSEA. This CDR3 is 12 amino acids long. Trimming cost V 3 bases and J 2 bases, with 5 bases left between them. CDR3 loop: CSVEWTYNEQFF. As DNA, the CDR3 is TGCAGCGTTGAGTGGACCTACAATGAGCAGTTCTTC.

This clonotype was counted a few times. The chain has TRBV28 and TRBJ2-1; no clear D gene. Germline CDR1 MDHEN, CDR2 SYDVKM. The CDR3 extends over 14 amino acids. Trimming shortened V by 8 bases and J by 0 bases, and 11 bases separated the two germline ends. CDR3 DNA: TGTGCCAGCCATCTTTCCCGCTCCTACAATGAGCAGTTCTTC. It yields the protein CASHLSRSYNEQFF. Full variable domain (missing parts from reference TRBV28 and TRBJ2-1): DVKVTQSSRYLVKRTGEKVFLECVQDMDHENMFWYRQDPGLGLRLIYFSYDVKMKEKGDIPEGYSVSREKKERFSLILESASTNQTSMYLCASHLSRSYNEQFFGPGTRLTVL.

In its sample, this clonotype was seen a few times. The chain joins TRBV7-2 to TRBJ1-1; D gene uncertain. The germline V gene has CDR1 SGHTA and CDR2 FQGNSA. V was pared by 1 base and J by 4 bases, with 13 bases between. The CDR3 has 15 residues. CDR3 nucleotides: TGTGCCAGCAGCTTAGAACGAGGGCGCATCACTGAAGCTTTCTTT. This sequence encodes CASSLERGRITEAFF.

The chain recombines TRBV6-8 with TRBJ1-1; D is possibly TRBD1 (5 bases). Germline-derived CDR1 and CDR2 are MNHGY and SAAAGT. The V and J ends lost 2 bases and 0 bases respectively, with 19 bases between them. This CDR3 contains 18 residues. CDR3 protein: CASSYGGESWGMNTEAFF. Written as DNA, the CDR3 is TGTGCCAGCAGTTACGGGGGGGAATCTTGGGGTATGAACACTGAAGCTTTCTTT.

Relative to its sample, this clonotype is medium-sized. This chain uses TRBV28 with TRBJ2-5; D remains unclear. This CDR3 has 13 amino acids. V lost 3 bases to trimming and J lost 2 bases, with 7 bases between them. CDR1 is MDHEN, CDR2 SYDVKM, per germline. In DNA form, the CDR3 reads TGTGCCAGCAGTTTTTTCAAACAAGAGACCCAGTACTTC. Translating it yields CASSFFKQETQYF.

The chain couples TRBV7-3 to TRBJ2-7; D possibly corresponds to TRBD2 (5 bases). The CDR3 is made up of 14 amino acids. CDR1 and CDR2 (germline): SGHTA, FQGTGA. V was cut by 5 bases and J by 3 bases, with 14 bases left in between. CDR3 region: CASSAPPDYYEQYF. CDR3 coding DNA: TGTGCCAGCAGCGCCCCCCCCGACTACTACGAGCAGTACTTC.

This chain uses TRBV7-2 with TRBJ1-5; perhaps TRBD1 as D (6 bases). The V gene lost 1 base and the J gene lost 1 base, with 14 bases spanning the gap. CDR3 length equals 17 residues. CDR1 and CDR2 (germline): SGHTA, FQGNSA. The CDR3 DNA reads as TGTGCCAGCAGCTTAGATGGGACAAAAGGGAGCAATCAGCCCCAGCATTTT. It codes for CASSLDGTKGSNQPQHF. The complete variable domain, with remaining parts taken from reference TRBV7-2 and TRBJ1-5, reads GAGVSQSPSNKVTEKGKDVELRCDPISGHTALYWYRQSLGQGLEFLIYFQGNSAPDKSGLPSDRFSAERTGGSVSTLTIQRTQQEDSAVYLCASSLDGTKGSNQPQHFGDGTRLSIL.

This clonotype showed up just a few times. The CDR3 reads CATSRDMATYEQYF. DNA of the CDR3: TGTGCCACCAGCAGAGATATGGCGACCTACGAGCAGTACTTC. The chain employs TRBV15 and TRBJ2-7; unclear D gene. Trimming took 0 bases from V and 2 from J, leaving 8 bases between them. The V gene's germline CDR1 is LNHNV and CDR2 YYDKDF (reference sequence). The CDR3 has 14 amino acids. Full variable domain (remainder filled in from reference TRBV15 and TRBJ2-7): DAMVIQNPRYQVTQFGKPVTLSCSQTLNHNVMYWYQQKSSQAPKLLFHYYDKDFNNEADTPDNFQSRRPNTSFCFLDIRSPGLGDTAMYLCATSRDMATYEQYFGPGTRLTVT.

This clonotype was observed a handful of times. The chain recombines TRBV12-3 or TRBV12-4 with TRBJ2-3; perhaps TRBD2 as D (6 bases). The CDR3 runs to 13 residues. V was cut by 2 bases and J by 7 bases, with 10 bases left in between. CDR3 amino acids: CASSLRDLHTQYF. CDR3 in DNA: TGTGCCAGCAGTTTACGGGACTTGCATACGCAGTATTTT.

The chain couples TRBV6-8 to TRBJ2-1; 9 nucleotides match TRBD2. CDR3 length equals 15 residues. V trimming: 6 bases; J trimming: 3 bases; junction bases outside the gene matches: 6. Germline V gene lookup returns CDR1 MNHGY and CDR2 SAAAGT. DNA of the CDR3: TGTGCCAGCAGAAATAGCGGGGGCAACTACAATGAGCAGTTCTTC. It codes for CASRNSGGNYNEQFF.

This clonotype was recorded at least ten times. CDR3 protein: CASIGRVHGYTF. CDR3 DNA: TGTGCCAGCATCGGCAGGGTCCATGGCTACACCTTC. This sequence joins TRBV7-6 and TRBJ1-2; possible D gene TRBD1, 5 bases. The CDR3 has 12 residues. Germline CDR1 and CDR2: SGHVS and FNYEAQ. Trimming pared 7 bases from V and 6 bases from J, leaving 12 bases between.

The sample holds many counts of this clonotype. The chain carries TRBV7-2 and TRBJ2-3; no firm D call. Germline loops: CDR1 SGHTA, CDR2 FQGNSA. The ends were cut back, 5 bases at V and 2 bases at J, with 14 bases in the middle. This CDR3 contains 15 residues. The CDR3 region has the DNA TGTGCCAGCAGCATAAGAAGGACGTACACAGATACGCAGTATTTT. Translation gives CASSIRRTYTDTQYF.

This chain connects TRBV12-3 or TRBV12-4 to TRBJ1-5; D ambiguous. Trimming cost V 6 bases and J 5 bases, with 20 bases left between them. The CDR3 sequence is 16 residues long. CDR3 nucleotide sequence: TGTGCCAGCAGCCCCGCCCACGAGACCCGGGATCAGCCCCAGCATTTT. As protein: CASSPAHETRDQPQHF.